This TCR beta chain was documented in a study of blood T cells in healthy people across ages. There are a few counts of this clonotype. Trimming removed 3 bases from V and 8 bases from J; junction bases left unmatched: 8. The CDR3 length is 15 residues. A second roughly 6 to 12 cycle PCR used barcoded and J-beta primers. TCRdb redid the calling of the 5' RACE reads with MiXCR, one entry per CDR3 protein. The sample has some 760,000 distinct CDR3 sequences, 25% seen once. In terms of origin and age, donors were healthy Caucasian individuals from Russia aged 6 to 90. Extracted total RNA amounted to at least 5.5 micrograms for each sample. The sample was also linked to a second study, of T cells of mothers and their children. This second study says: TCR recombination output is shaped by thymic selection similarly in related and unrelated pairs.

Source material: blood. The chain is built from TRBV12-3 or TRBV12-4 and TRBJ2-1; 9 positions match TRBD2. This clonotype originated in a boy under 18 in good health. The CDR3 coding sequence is TGTGCCAGCAGTTTGGCTAGCGGGATGGTGTATGAGCAGTTCTTC. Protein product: CASSLASGMVYEQFF.